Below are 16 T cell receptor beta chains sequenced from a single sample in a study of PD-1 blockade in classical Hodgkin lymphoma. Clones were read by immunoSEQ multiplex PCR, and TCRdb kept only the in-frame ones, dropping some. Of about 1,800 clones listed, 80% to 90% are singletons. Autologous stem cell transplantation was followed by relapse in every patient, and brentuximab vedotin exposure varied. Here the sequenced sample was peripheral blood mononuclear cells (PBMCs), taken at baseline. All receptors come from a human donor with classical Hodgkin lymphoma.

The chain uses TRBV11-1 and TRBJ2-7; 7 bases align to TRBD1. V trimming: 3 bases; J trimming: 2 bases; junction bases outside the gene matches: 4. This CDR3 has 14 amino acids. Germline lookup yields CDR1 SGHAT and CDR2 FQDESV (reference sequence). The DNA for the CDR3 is TGTGCCAGCAGCTTCGGGGACAGCGCCTACGAGCAGTACTTC. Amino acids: CASSFGDSAYEQYF.

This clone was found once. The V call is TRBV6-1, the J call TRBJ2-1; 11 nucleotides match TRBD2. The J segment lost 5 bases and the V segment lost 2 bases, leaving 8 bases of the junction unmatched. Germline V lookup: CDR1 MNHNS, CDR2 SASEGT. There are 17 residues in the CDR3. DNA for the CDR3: TGTGCCAGCAGTGAATTCCCAACTAGCGGGGGAAACAATGAGCAGTTCTTC. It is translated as CASSEFPTSGGNNEQFF.

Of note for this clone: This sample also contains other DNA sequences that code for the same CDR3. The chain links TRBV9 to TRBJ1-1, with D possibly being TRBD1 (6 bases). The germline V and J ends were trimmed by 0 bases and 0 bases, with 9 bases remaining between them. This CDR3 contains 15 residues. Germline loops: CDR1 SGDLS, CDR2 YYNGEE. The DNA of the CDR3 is TGTGCCAGCAGCGTAGGCGGGACAATGAACACTGAAGCTTTCTTT. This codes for CASSVGGTMNTEAFF.

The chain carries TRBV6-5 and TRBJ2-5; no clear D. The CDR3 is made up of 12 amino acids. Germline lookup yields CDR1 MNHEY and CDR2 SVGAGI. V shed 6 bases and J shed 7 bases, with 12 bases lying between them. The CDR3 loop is CASSPPLGTQYF. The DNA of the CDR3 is TGTGCCAGCAGCCCTCCACTCGGGACCCAGTACTTC.

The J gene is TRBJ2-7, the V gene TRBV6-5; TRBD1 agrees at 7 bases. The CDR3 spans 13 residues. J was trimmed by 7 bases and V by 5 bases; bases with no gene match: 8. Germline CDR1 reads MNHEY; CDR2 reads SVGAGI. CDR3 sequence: CASSPGGLWEQYF. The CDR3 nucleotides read TGTGCCAGCAGTCCAGGGGGTTTATGGGAGCAGTACTTC.

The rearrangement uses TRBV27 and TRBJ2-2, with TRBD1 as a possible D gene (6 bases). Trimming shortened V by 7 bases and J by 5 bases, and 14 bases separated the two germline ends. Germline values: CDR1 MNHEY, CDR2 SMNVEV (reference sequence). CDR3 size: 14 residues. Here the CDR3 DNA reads TGTGCCAGCACCCTGGCAGGGGATACCGGGGAGCTGTTTTTT. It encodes CASTLAGDTGELFF.

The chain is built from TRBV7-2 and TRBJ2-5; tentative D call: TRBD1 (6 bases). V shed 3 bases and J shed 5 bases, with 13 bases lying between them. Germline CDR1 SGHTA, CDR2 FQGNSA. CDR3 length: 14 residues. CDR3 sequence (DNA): TGTGCCAGCAGCTTTGTTGGGGGCCTCGAGACCCAGTACTTC. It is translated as CASSFVGGLETQYF.

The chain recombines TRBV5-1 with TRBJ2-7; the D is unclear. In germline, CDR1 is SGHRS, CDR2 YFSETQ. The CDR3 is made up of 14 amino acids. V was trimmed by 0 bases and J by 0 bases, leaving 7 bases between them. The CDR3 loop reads CASSLEGNSYEQYF. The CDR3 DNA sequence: TGCGCCAGCAGCTTGGAAGGGAACTCCTACGAGCAGTACTTC.

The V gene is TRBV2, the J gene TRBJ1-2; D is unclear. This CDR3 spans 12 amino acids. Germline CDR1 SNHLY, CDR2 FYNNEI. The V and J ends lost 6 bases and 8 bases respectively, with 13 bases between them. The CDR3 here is CASRFGPEGYTF. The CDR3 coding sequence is TGTGCCAGCAGGTTTGGGCCGGAGGGCTACACCTTC.

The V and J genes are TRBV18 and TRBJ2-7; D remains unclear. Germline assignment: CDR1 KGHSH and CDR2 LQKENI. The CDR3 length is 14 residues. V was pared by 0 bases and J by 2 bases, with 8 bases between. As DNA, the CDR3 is TGTGCCAGCTCACCACCTACGGAAGCCTACGAGCAGTACTTC. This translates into CASSPPTEAYEQYF.

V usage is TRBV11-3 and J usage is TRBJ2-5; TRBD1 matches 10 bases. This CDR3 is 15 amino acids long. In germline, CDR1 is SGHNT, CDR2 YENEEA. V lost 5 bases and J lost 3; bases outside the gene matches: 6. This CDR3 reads CASSRDRGREETQYF. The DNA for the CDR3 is TGTGCCAGCAGCCGGGACAGGGGAAGAGAAGAGACCCAGTACTTC.

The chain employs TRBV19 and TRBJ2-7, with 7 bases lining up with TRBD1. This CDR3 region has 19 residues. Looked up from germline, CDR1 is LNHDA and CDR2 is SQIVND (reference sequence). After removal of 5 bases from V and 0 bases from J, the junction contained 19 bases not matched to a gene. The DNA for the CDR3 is TGTGCCAGTAGTGCTTCAGTCTACCGGGACAGAGGGAACTCCTACGAGCAGTACTTC. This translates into CASSASVYRDRGNSYEQYF.

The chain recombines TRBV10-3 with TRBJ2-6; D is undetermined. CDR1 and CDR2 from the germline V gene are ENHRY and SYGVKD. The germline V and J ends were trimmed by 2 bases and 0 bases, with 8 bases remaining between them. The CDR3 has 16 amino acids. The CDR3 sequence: CAISEPEFSGANVLTF. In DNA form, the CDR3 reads TGTGCCATCAGTGAGCCTGAGTTCTCTGGGGCCAACGTCCTGACTTTC.

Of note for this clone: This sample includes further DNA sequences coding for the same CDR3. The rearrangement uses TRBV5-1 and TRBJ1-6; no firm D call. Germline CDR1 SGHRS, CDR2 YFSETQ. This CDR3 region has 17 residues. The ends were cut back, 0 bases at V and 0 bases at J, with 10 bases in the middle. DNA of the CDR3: TGCGCCAGCAGCTTGGACGCCCGTTCCTCCTATAATTCACCCCTCCACTTT. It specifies CASSLDARSSYNSPLHF.

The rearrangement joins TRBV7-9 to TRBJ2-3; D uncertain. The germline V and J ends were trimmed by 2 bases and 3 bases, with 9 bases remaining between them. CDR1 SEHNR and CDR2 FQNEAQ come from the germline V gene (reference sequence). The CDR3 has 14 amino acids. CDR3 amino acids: CASSLNQQTDTQYF. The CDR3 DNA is TGTGCCAGCAGCTTAAACCAGCAGACAGATACGCAGTATTTT.

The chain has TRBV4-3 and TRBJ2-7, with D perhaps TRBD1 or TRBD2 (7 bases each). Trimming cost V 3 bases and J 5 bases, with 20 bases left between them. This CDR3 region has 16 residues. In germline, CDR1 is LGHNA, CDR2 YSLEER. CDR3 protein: CASSQGGGKPNDEQYF. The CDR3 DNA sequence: TGCGCCAGCAGCCAGGGAGGGGGCAAACCCAATGACGAGCAGTACTTC.